These 20 T cell receptor beta chains share one sample of origin, sequenced in a study of PD-1 blockade in classical Hodgkin lymphoma. Each patient's relapse followed autologous stem cell transplantation, and brentuximab vedotin exposure varied. Here immunoSEQ multiplex PCR was the method, and the copy in TCRdb shows in-frame clones only, minus some. In the table there are about 75,000 clones, around 93% of which are singletons. Sequencing was performed on peripheral blood mononuclear cells (PBMCs), taken at baseline. The source is a human donor with classical Hodgkin lymphoma.

The chain employs TRBV4-2 and TRBJ2-1; no definite D call. V gave up 0 bases and J gave up 11 bases, with 14 bases separating them. CDR3 size: 14 residues. Germline V gives CDR1 LGHNA, CDR2 YNFKEQ. Here the CDR3 reads CASSQDPSYTQQFF. CDR3 sequence (DNA): TGTGCCAGCAGCCAAGATCCCAGTTATACCCAGCAGTTCTTC.

This clone appeared a single time. V is TRBV27 and J is TRBJ1-2, with D possibly being TRBD1 (6 bases). V lost 5 bases and J lost 7, with 20 bases in between. Germline V CDR1 and CDR2: MNHEY, SMNVEV (reference sequence). The CDR3 spans 15 residues. DNA for the CDR3: TGTGCCAGCAGTGATAACAGGGATTTTGGTCGTGGCTACACCTTC. This encodes CASSDNRDFGRGYTF.

In its sample, this clone was seen once. V is TRBV25-1 and J is TRBJ1-3; D ambiguous. The CDR3 has 15 residues. Germline V gives CDR1 MGHDK, CDR2 SYGVNS. V was shortened by 0 bases and J by 0 bases, with 6 bases between the two germline ends. The CDR3 loop is CASSEYGYSGNTIYF. CDR3 sequence (DNA): TGTGCCAGCAGTGAATATGGATACTCTGGAAACACCATATATTTT.

The chain employs TRBV7-9 and TRBJ1-2, with 7 bases that match TRBD1. J was trimmed by 2 bases and V by 5 bases; bases with no gene match: 5. The CDR3 runs 14 residues. Looked up from germline, CDR1 is SEHNR and CDR2 is FQNEAQ (reference sequence). The CDR3 is CASSRTTGNYGYTF. CDR3 coding DNA: TGTGCCAGCAGCCGAACGACAGGGAACTATGGCTACACCTTC.

The chain has TRBV4-3 and TRBJ2-7, with TRBD2 identical over 7 bases. Germline-derived CDR1 and CDR2 are LGHNA and YSLEER. Trimming cost V 4 bases and J 0 bases; bases outside gene matches: 9. The CDR3 length is 16 residues. This CDR3 reads CASSPLLGGGSYEQYF. In DNA, the CDR3 is TGCGCCAGCAGCCCCTTGCTGGGCGGGGGCTCCTACGAGCAGTACTTC.

The chain employs TRBV30 and TRBJ2-1; 12 nucleotides agree with TRBD2. Germline assignment: CDR1 GTSNPN and CDR2 SVGIG (reference sequence). The CDR3 is 14 residues long. J gave up 12 bases and V 7 bases, and 13 bases lay outside the gene matches. In DNA form, the CDR3 reads TGTGCCTCCAGGCTGACTAGCGGGGGCCTTACGCAGTTCTTC. Its translation is CASRLTSGGLTQFF.

The chain couples TRBV30 to TRBJ1-3; the match to TRBD1 covers 8 bases. The germline V gene has CDR1 GTSNPN and CDR2 SVGIG (reference sequence). The CDR3 length is 19 residues. V shed 0 bases and J 0 bases; nucleotides not matched to a gene: 13. The CDR3 here is CAWSVRDRTFLLSGNTIYF. In nucleotides, the CDR3 is TGTGCCTGGAGTGTCCGGGACAGGACTTTCCTTCTCTCTGGAAACACCATATATTTT. Full variable domain (rest looked up from reference TRBV30 and TRBJ1-3): SQTIHQWPATLVQPVGSPLSLECTVEGTSNPNLYWYRQAAGRGLQLLFYSVGIGQISSEVPQNLSASRPQDRQFILSSKKLLLSDSGFYLCAWSVRDRTFLLSGNTIYFGEGSWLTVV.

The chain has TRBV5-5 and TRBJ2-7; 9 nucleotides match TRBD1. The V segment lost 0 bases and the J segment 3 bases; nucleotides outside the gene matches: 4. Germline lookup yields CDR1 SGHKS and CDR2 YYEKEE (reference sequence). The CDR3 length is 15 residues. The CDR3 DNA reads as TGTGCCAGCAGCTTGGAGGGGACAGGGTACTACGAGCAGTACTTC. It specifies CASSLEGTGYYEQYF.

The chain recombines TRBV7-9 with TRBJ2-3; 11 nucleotides line up with TRBD2. The CDR3 loop spans 16 amino acids. Per germline, CDR1 SEHNR and CDR2 FQNEAQ (reference sequence). With 3 bases clipped from V and 6 bases from J, the junction kept 8 bases outside the gene matches. This chain's CDR3 is CASSFYRLAGTDTQYF. CDR3 DNA: TGTGCCAGCAGCTTTTATAGACTAGCGGGAACGGATACGCAGTATTTT. Full variable domain (remainder filled in from reference TRBV7-9 and TRBJ2-3): DTGVSQNPRHKITKRGQNVTFRCDPISEHNRLYWYRQTLGQGPEFLTYFQNEAQLEKSRLLSDRFSAERPKGSFSTLEIQRTEQGDSAMYLCASSFYRLAGTDTQYFGPGTRLTVL.

The rearrangement uses TRBV5-1 and TRBJ2-5; 7 bases fit TRBD1. CDR1 is SGHRS and CDR2 is YFSETQ in the germline V gene. The CDR3 has 16 residues. The J segment lost 5 bases and the V segment lost 1 base, leaving 11 bases of the junction unmatched. In nucleotides, the CDR3 is TGCGCCAGCAGCTTGTGGGGTCCGACAGGGTTGGAGACCCAGTACTTC. Amino acid sequence: CASSLWGPTGLETQYF.

This sequence joins TRBV9 and TRBJ2-2; 11 bases align to TRBD2. This CDR3 has 16 amino acids. Per the germline V gene, CDR1 is SGDLS and CDR2 is YYNGEE. V trimming: 6 bases; J trimming: 1 base; junction bases outside the gene matches: 5. The CDR3 coding sequence is TGTGCCAGCAAGACTAGCGGGGAACTGAACACCGGGGAGCTGTTTTTT. Protein: CASKTSGELNTGELFF.

In regard to this clone: The sample carries other DNA sequences with the same CDR3. The genes are TRBV19 and TRBJ1-1, with D perhaps matching TRBD1 (6 bases). V shed 5 bases and J shed 1 base, with 11 bases lying between them. From germline, CDR1 is LNHDA and CDR2 SQIVND (reference sequence). The CDR3 has 14 residues. In DNA, the CDR3 is TGTGCCAGTAGTCCGGGACAAGGGAACACTGAAGCTTTCTTT. It translates to CASSPGQGNTEAFF.

The CDR3 loop reads CASSLTPSPTNYGYTF. The CDR3 nucleotides are TGTGCCAGCAGCTTAACCCCGTCACCAACTAACTATGGCTACACCTTC. J is TRBJ1-2 and V is TRBV7-6, with unresolved D. The germline V gene encodes CDR1 SGHVS and CDR2 FNYEAQ. The CDR3 has 16 amino acids. Trimming shortened V by 2 bases and J by 0 bases, and 13 bases separated the two germline ends.

V is TRBV19 and J is TRBJ2-7, with D possibly TRBD2 on 6 matching bases. Germline V lookup: CDR1 LNHDA, CDR2 SQIVND (reference sequence). The V end was cut by 3 bases, the J end by 3 bases, with 12 bases between. CDR3 length: 14 amino acids. The CDR3 coding sequence is TGTGCCAGTAGTATCGGAGGGAGCCGCTACGAGCAGTACTTC. Its translation is CASSIGGSRYEQYF.

Concerning this clone itself: One end of the junction does not line up with germline, which may come from a read error. The chain is built from TRBV27 and TRBJ1-4, with unresolved D. The CDR3 covers 13 residues. Germline lookup yields CDR1 MNHEY and CDR2 SMNVEV (reference sequence). CDR3 loop: CATTSSPNGKLFF. The CDR3 bases are TGTGCCACCACCTCGTCCCCCAATGGAAAACTGTTTTTT. Complete variable domain (other parts from reference TRBV27 and TRBJ1-4): EAQVTQNPRYLITVTGKKLTVTCSQNMNHEYMSWYRQDPGLGLRQIYYSMNVEVTDKGDVPEGYKVSRKEKRNFPLILESPSPNQTSLYFCATTSSPNGKLFFGSGTQLSVL.

In nucleotides, the CDR3 is TGTGCCAGGGTTAGGACTAGCGGGAGGTACGAGCAGTACTTC. This sequence encodes CARVRTSGRYEQYF. J is TRBJ2-7 and V is TRBV6-5, with 14 bases that match TRBD2. CDR3 length: 14 residues. Losses at the gene ends were 9 bases for V and 4 bases for J; bases not matched to a gene: 5. Germline V lookup: CDR1 MNHEY, CDR2 SVGAGI.

The chain has TRBV4-2 and TRBJ2-7; 9 nucleotides agree with TRBD2. Germline V gene lookup returns CDR1 LGHNA and CDR2 YNFKEQ. Trimming cost V 0 bases and J 5 bases; bases outside gene matches: 11. The CDR3 is 17 residues long. This chain's CDR3 is CASSQDYSGSNRNEQYF. The DNA for the CDR3 is TGTGCCAGCAGCCAAGATTATAGCGGGAGTAACCGGAACGAGCAGTACTTC.

V gene TRBV5-1 combines with J gene TRBJ2-1; D possibly uses TRBD1 or TRBD2 (5 bases each). The CDR3 consists of 15 residues. CDR1 is SGHRS, CDR2 YFSETQ, per germline. Between the trimmed V and J ends, which lost 3 bases and 9 bases, there was a span of 19 bases. The chain's CDR3 is CASSSGTPDVGEQFF. The CDR3 DNA sequence: TGCGCCAGCAGCTCCGGGACCCCGGACGTCGGTGAGCAGTTCTTC.

The chain has TRBV18 and TRBJ2-1, with TRBD2 matching 11 bases. Germline V gene lookup returns CDR1 KGHSH and CDR2 LQKENI. CDR3 length: 18 residues. With 2 bases clipped from V and 0 bases from J, the junction kept 6 bases outside the gene matches. The CDR3 spells CASSPIVAGGSSYNEQFF. CDR3 sequence (DNA): TGTGCCAGCTCACCAATCGTAGCGGGAGGGAGCTCCTACAATGAGCAGTTCTTC.

The chain combines TRBV5-1 with TRBJ1-2, with D maybe TRBD1 (5 bases). Trimming stripped 9 bases from V and 6 bases from J, with 12 bases between. The CDR3 sequence is 11 residues long. Germline V gives CDR1 SGHRS, CDR2 YFSETQ. The CDR3 is CATSGIDGYTF. The CDR3 region has the DNA TGCGCCACCTCAGGGATAGATGGCTACACCTTC.